These T cell receptor beta chains were read from a single sample in a study of blood T cell repertoires in COVID-19. Some clones are missing from TCRdb's copy, which holds only in-frame ones; the method was immunoSEQ multiplex PCR. Of some 130,000 clones listed, less than 90% were seen once; the top ten hold 4.5% to 6%. The sequenced material came from PBMCs or T cells enriched from blood (not recorded which). All receptors come from a man aged 40-50 years with acute COVID-19. Both conserved end residues are part of each CDR3. Each record gives: J gene, V gene, clone size, D gene, CDR3 DNA, CDR3 protein. The D gene is left open where the match is weak. A row's size may be missing; if present it is once, few, many or a size class.

J: TRBJ2-2
V: TRBV14
size: NA
D: TRBD2
DNA: TGTGCCAGCAGCCGGGGACTAGCGACCCACACCGGGGAGCTGTTTTTT
CDR3: CASSRGLATHTGELFF

J: TRBJ1-1
V: TRBV19
size: NA
D: TRBD1
DNA: TGTGCCAGTAGTATCAGGGGGCCCATGAACACTGAAGCTTTCTTT
CDR3: CASSIRGPMNTEAFF

J: TRBJ1-5
V: TRBV15
size: few
D: TRBD1
DNA: TGTGCCACCAGCAGAGATTACACAGGGGGTCAGCCCCAGCATTTT
CDR3: CATSRDYTGGQPQHF

J: TRBJ2-1
V: TRBV29-1
size: NA
D: NA
DNA: TGCAGCGTTGGGGGGCCAAATGAGCAGTTCTTC
CDR3: CSVGGPNEQFF

J: TRBJ1-6
V: TRBV27
size: NA
D: NA
DNA: TGTGCCAGCAGTCCGCTAAGCTCCTATAATTCACCCCTCCACTTT
CDR3: CASSPLSSYNSPLHF

J: TRBJ1-2
V: TRBV19
size: NA
D: NA
DNA: TGTGCCAGTAGTTCGTCCTCGGGGGGGTATGGCTACACCTTC
CDR3: CASSSSSGGYGYTF

J: TRBJ1-5
V: TRBV15
size: NA
D: NA
DNA: TGTGCCACCAGCAGAGATCTAAACTACGGGCAGCCCCAGCATTTT
CDR3: CATSRDLNYGQPQHF

J: TRBJ1-5
V: TRBV28
size: few
D: NA
DNA: TGTGCCAGCAGCCGGGACATCGGGACTCAGCCCCAGCATTTT
CDR3: CASSRDIGTQPQHF

J: TRBJ2-3
V: TRBV28
size: NA
D: TRBD1
DNA: TGTGCCAGCAGAGAGACAGGGAGTACGCAGTATTTT
CDR3: CASRETGSTQYF

J: TRBJ1-5
V: TRBV10-3
size: NA
D: TRBD1
DNA: TGTGCCATCACTAAGGACAGGGATCAGCCCCAGCATTTT
CDR3: CAITKDRDQPQHF

J: TRBJ2-1
V: TRBV5-1
size: once
D: TRBD1
DNA: TGCGCCAGCAGCGTACCATTGACAGGGGGAAGACACGGGGCAAATGAGCAGTTCTTC
CDR3: CASSVPLTGGRHGANEQFF

J: TRBJ1-3
V: TRBV4-3
size: NA
D: NA
DNA: TGCGCCAGCAGCCAAGACTGGGACAAGGGAAACACCATATATTTT
CDR3: CASSQDWDKGNTIYF

J: TRBJ2-7
V: TRBV5-5
size: NA
D: NA
DNA: TGTGCCAGCAGCTTACAGGGACCGTACGAGCAGTACTTC
CDR3: CASSLQGPYEQYF

J: TRBJ2-3
V: TRBV5-4
size: NA
D: TRBD1
DNA: TGTGCCAGCAGCTCCGGACAGGGGGCCCCAGATACGCAGTATTTT
CDR3: CASSSGQGAPDTQYF

J: TRBJ1-1
V: TRBV7-9
size: NA
D: NA
DNA: TGTGCCAGCAGCCGAGACTGGGTCCGAGACACTGAAGCTTTCTTT
CDR3: CASSRDWVRDTEAFF

J: TRBJ2-7
V: TRBV18
size: NA
D: TRBD1
DNA: TGTGCCAGCTCGGGACAGGGCACCTACGAGCAGTACTTC
CDR3: CASSGQGTYEQYF

J: TRBJ1-6
V: TRBV5-1
size: NA
D: NA
DNA: TGCGCCAGCAGCTTGGCCGGCGGCCGGAATTCACCCCTCCACTTT
CDR3: CASSLAGGRNSPLHF

J: TRBJ1-5
V: TRBV3-1/TRBV3-2
size: NA
D: NA
DNA: TGTGCCAGCAGCCAAGACAGGGATCAGCCCCAGCATTTT
CDR3: CASSQDRDQPQHF

J: TRBJ1-4
V: TRBV7-2
size: once
D: TRBD1
DNA: TGTGCCAGCAGCTCACAGGGGGCTACTAATGAAAAACTGTTTTTT
CDR3: CASSSQGATNEKLFF

J: TRBJ1-5
V: TRBV7-8
size: NA
D: NA
DNA: TGTGCCAGCAGCTTAGCGGAGGGTCAGCCCCAGCATTTT
CDR3: CASSLAEGQPQHF

J: TRBJ1-1
V: TRBV5-6
size: NA
D: NA
DNA: TGTGCCAGCAGCTTGGATCTTGGGGGCACGGCTTTCTTT
CDR3: CASSLDLGGTAFF

J: TRBJ2-1
V: TRBV24-1
size: NA
D: NA
DNA: TGTGCCACCAGTGATTTAAGAGGGGGCAATGAGCAGTTCTTC
CDR3: CATSDLRGGNEQFF

J: TRBJ1-2
V: TRBV19
size: NA
D: TRBD1
DNA: TGTGCCAGTAGTTCACCGGGACAGGGATTAATCTATGGCTACACCTTC
CDR3: CASSSPGQGLIYGYTF

J: TRBJ1-6
V: TRBV28
size: NA
D: TRBD1
DNA: TGTGCCAGCAGTTTAAGGGGACAGAAAAATTCACCCCTCCACTTT
CDR3: CASSLRGQKNSPLHF

J: TRBJ2-7
V: TRBV29-1
size: NA
D: TRBD2
DNA: TGCAGCGTGCAAGTCGCTAGCGGGAGACGTTCCAACGAGCAGTACTTC
CDR3: CSVQVASGRRSNEQYF

J: TRBJ2-7
V: TRBV5-1
size: NA
D: NA
DNA: TGCGCCAGCAGTAACACCTACGAGCAGTACTTC
CDR3: CASSNTYEQYF

J: TRBJ2-7
V: TRBV15
size: NA
D: TRBD1
DNA: TGTGCCACCAGCAGACGTCCTGACAGGGGATCCTACGAGCAGTACTTC
CDR3: CATSRRPDRGSYEQYF

J: TRBJ2-7
V: TRBV30
size: once
D: TRBD1
DNA: TGTGCCTGGTCCGACTCCGGGACAGGGTTGTACGAGCAGTACTTC
CDR3: CAWSDSGTGLYEQYF

J: TRBJ2-7
V: TRBV7-9
size: NA
D: TRBD1
DNA: TGTGCCAGCAGCCCTCGACAGGGTACCCACGAGCAGTACTTC
CDR3: CASSPRQGTHEQYF

J: TRBJ2-1
V: TRBV5-1
size: NA
D: NA
DNA: TGCGCCAGCAGCTTTTACGGTTACGGCTCCTACAATGAGCAGTTCTTC
CDR3: CASSFYGYGSYNEQFF

J: TRBJ1-5
V: TRBV6-1
size: NA
D: NA
DNA: TGTGCCAGCAGTGATGTGGCAGGGCGCTCCAATCAGCCCCAGCATTTT
CDR3: CASSDVAGRSNQPQHF

J: TRBJ1-6
V: TRBV3-1/TRBV3-2
size: NA
D: TRBD1
DNA: TGTGCCAGCAGCCGGACAGGAGGTAATTCACCCCTCCACTTT
CDR3: CASSRTGGNSPLHF

J: TRBJ2-3
V: TRBV28
size: NA
D: TRBD1
DNA: TGTGCCAGCAGCCCCATTTCGGACAGGGTGAACACAGATACGCAGTATTTT
CDR3: CASSPISDRVNTDTQYF

J: TRBJ2-3
V: TRBV11-2
size: NA
D: TRBD2
DNA: TGTGCCAGCAGCTTTCCGGCTAGCGGGGGGGTTAGAGGCACAGATACGCAGTATTTT
CDR3: CASSFPASGGVRGTDTQYF

J: TRBJ2-1
V: TRBV21-1
size: NA
D: NA
DNA: TGTGCCAGCAGAGCGGGAGAGGGGCATGAGCAGTTCTTC
CDR3: CASRAGEGHEQFF

J: TRBJ1-2
V: TRBV4-3
size: NA
D: TRBD1
DNA: TGCGCCAGCAGCCAGGACAGGGGCTTTTTCTATGGCTACACCTTC
CDR3: CASSQDRGFFYGYTF

J: TRBJ2-3
V: TRBV18
size: NA
D: NA
DNA: TGTGCCAGCTCACCGGAGCAGGGGACAGATACGCAGTATTTT
CDR3: CASSPEQGTDTQYF

J: TRBJ2-1
V: TRBV11-2
size: once
D: TRBD2
DNA: TGTGCCAGCAGCGGGACTAGCGGGAGTTCGGGCAATGAGCAGTTCTTC
CDR3: CASSGTSGSSGNEQFF

J: TRBJ1-1
V: TRBV7-2
size: NA
D: NA
DNA: TGTGCCAGCAGCCCATCGGGAGGGAACACTGAAGCTTTCTTT
CDR3: CASSPSGGNTEAFF

J: TRBJ2-2
V: TRBV18
size: NA
D: TRBD2
DNA: TGTGCCAGCTCACCCCTGACTAGCGGGGGAACGAACACCGGGGAGCTGTTTTTT
CDR3: CASSPLTSGGTNTGELFF

J: TRBJ1-1
V: TRBV10-3
size: NA
D: NA
DNA: TGTGCCATCAGTGAAGAGGAGTCGGGCACTGAAGCTTTCTTT
CDR3: CAISEEESGTEAFF

J: TRBJ1-2
V: TRBV7-2
size: NA
D: TRBD1
DNA: TGTGCCAGCAGCTTACAGGGGGCCCGTACTAACTATGGCTACACCTTC
CDR3: CASSLQGARTNYGYTF

J: TRBJ2-5
V: TRBV30
size: NA
D: NA
DNA: TGTGCCTGGATACCTGCAGGGGTATCTAGGGAGACCCAGTACTTC
CDR3: CAWIPAGVSRETQYF

J: TRBJ2-2
V: TRBV9
size: NA
D: NA
DNA: TGTGCCAGCAGCGCCGGAGGGGACGTTTCTACCGGGGAGCTGTTTTTT
CDR3: CASSAGGDVSTGELFF

J: TRBJ2-1
V: TRBV7-6
size: NA
D: NA
DNA: TGTGCCAGCAGCCCGACAGGCTACAATGAGCAGTTCTTC
CDR3: CASSPTGYNEQFF

J: TRBJ1-5
V: TRBV19
size: NA
D: NA
DNA: TGTGCCAGTAGTATATCGAGGGGGGGAAATCAGCCCCAGCATTTT
CDR3: CASSISRGGNQPQHF

J: TRBJ1-1
V: TRBV7-2
size: NA
D: TRBD1
DNA: TGTGCCAGCAGCTTAAAGGACAGGGGTGAGGTGAACACTGAAGCTTTCTTT
CDR3: CASSLKDRGEVNTEAFF

J: TRBJ1-2
V: TRBV18
size: NA
D: TRBD1
DNA: TGTGCCAGCGCAGACAGGGAATCCTATGGCTACACCTTC
CDR3: CASADRESYGYTF

J: TRBJ1-2
V: TRBV11-2
size: NA
D: NA
DNA: TGTGCCAGCAGCCCCGGACCCCAGGGAACTATTGGCTACACCTTC
CDR3: CASSPGPQGTIGYTF

J: TRBJ2-6
V: TRBV14
size: few
D: NA
DNA: TGTGCCAGCAGCCAAAGTAGAGGGTGGGACAAGAGCTCTGGGGCCAACGTCCTGACTTTC
CDR3: CASSQSRGWDKSSGANVLTF

J: TRBJ2-1
V: TRBV11-3
size: NA
D: NA
DNA: TGTGCCAGCAGCTTAGGTTCGGAGGGCCAACGTGAGCAGTTCTTC
CDR3: CASSLGSEGQREQFF

J: TRBJ1-2
V: TRBV12-3/TRBV12-4
size: NA
D: NA
DNA: TGTGCCAGCAGTTCCTCGGTCAACTATGGCTACACCTTC
CDR3: CASSSSVNYGYTF

J: TRBJ2-1
V: TRBV19
size: few
D: TRBD2
DNA: TGTGCCAGTAGCCGGGACTACTTCAATGAGCAGTTCTTC
CDR3: CASSRDYFNEQFF

J: TRBJ1-2
V: TRBV7-2
size: NA
D: TRBD1
DNA: TGTGCCAGCAGCTTAGGGGGTTGGGGGACAGATAACTATGGCTACACCTTC
CDR3: CASSLGGWGTDNYGYTF

J: TRBJ1-1
V: TRBV2
size: NA
D: NA
DNA: TGTGCCAGCAGTGTTCTTGGTCCTCAGGGCCTAGCTTTCTTT
CDR3: CASSVLGPQGLAFF

J: TRBJ1-2
V: TRBV5-6
size: NA
D: NA
DNA: TGTGCCAGCAGCTCAGATCCCCTGTATGGCTACACCTTC
CDR3: CASSSDPLYGYTF

J: TRBJ1-6
V: TRBV27
size: once
D: NA
DNA: TGTGCCAGCAGTGAACAGGGTTCCCTTAATTCACCCCTCCACTTT
CDR3: CASSEQGSLNSPLHF

J: TRBJ1-6
V: TRBV28
size: NA
D: NA
DNA: TGTGCCAGCAGTACCCCGGAGGGGTTGAATTCACCCCTCCACTTT
CDR3: CASSTPEGLNSPLHF

J: TRBJ1-3
V: TRBV10-3
size: NA
D: NA
DNA: TGTGCCATCAGTGAGGCGACTCTTACCGCTGCTGGAAACACCATATATTTT
CDR3: CAISEATLTAAGNTIYF

J: TRBJ1-5
V: TRBV9
size: NA
D: NA
DNA: TGTGCCAGCAGCGTAAAGTGCAGGGTAAATCAGCCCCAGCATTTT
CDR3: CASSVKCRVNQPQHF